The present entry profiles one T cell receptor beta chain with its context. The sample originates from a study of blood T cell repertoires in COVID-19. Across the study: The origin of the acute and convalescent COVID-19 samples was the United States, Italy and Spain. PBMCs, B-cell-depleted T cells, or T cells were the source of the cDNA or gDNA that made up the material.

The CDR3 has 16 amino acids. The V gene lost 4 bases and the J gene lost 0 bases, with 13 bases spanning the gap. CDR1 MDHEN and CDR2 SYDVKM come from the germline V gene. Original processing methods: The assay estimated nucleated cells by amplifying reference gene primers. The data were produced by immunoSEQ multiplex PCR, yet TCRdb's version contains in-frame clones alone and is incomplete. That table gives V, J and clone size, and the DNA gave D and trimming. The sample lists about 73,000 clones; approximately 83% were seen once. The sequenced material came from peripheral blood. V is TRBV28 and J is TRBJ1-3; no firm D call. The receptor was derived from a human donor in a cohort sampled during active COVID-19. This CDR3 is CASSSTLLLSGNTIYF. CDR3 DNA sequence: TGTGCCAGCAGTTCTACCTTGCTTCTCTCTGGAAACACCATATATTTT.